This TCR beta chain is from a study of blood T cell repertoires in COVID-19. Study-wide background: Acute and convalescent COVID-19 samples came from the United States, Italy and Spain. From T cells, B-cell-depleted T cells, or PBMCs came the material, which was cDNA or gDNA.

Per the original data handling: Amplified reference gene primers provided the basis for estimating nucleated cell counts. Data came from immunoSEQ multiplex PCR; TCRdb stores just in-frame clones and leaves some out. V and J calls and clone size follow that table, whereas D and trimming were derived from the DNA. In the table there are around 250,000 clones, approximately 85% of which are singletons. J gave up 0 bases and V 6 bases, and 2 bases lay outside the gene matches. The CDR3 runs 14 residues. Germline CDR1 and CDR2: SQVTM and ANQGSEA. The sequencing input was peripheral blood. This TCR was recovered from a man older than 75 with acute or convalescent COVID-19. V gene TRBV29-1 combines with J gene TRBJ1-4; 9 positions agree with TRBD1. This chain's CDR3 is CSVGTGPTNEKLFF. As DNA, the CDR3 is TGCAGCGTCGGGACAGGGCCAACTAATGAAAAACTGTTTTTT.